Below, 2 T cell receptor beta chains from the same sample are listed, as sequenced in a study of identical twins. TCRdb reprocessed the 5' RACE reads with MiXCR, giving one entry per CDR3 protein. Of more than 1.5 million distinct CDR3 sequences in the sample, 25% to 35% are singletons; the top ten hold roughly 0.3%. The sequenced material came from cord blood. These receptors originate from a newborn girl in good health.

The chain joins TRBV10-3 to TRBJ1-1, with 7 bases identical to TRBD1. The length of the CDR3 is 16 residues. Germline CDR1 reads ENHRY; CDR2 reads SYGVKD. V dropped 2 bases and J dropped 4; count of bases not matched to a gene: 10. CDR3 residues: CAISEGSWQGVTEAFF. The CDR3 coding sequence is TGTGCCATCAGTGAGGGTTCATGGCAGGGGGTCACTGAAGCTTTCTTT.

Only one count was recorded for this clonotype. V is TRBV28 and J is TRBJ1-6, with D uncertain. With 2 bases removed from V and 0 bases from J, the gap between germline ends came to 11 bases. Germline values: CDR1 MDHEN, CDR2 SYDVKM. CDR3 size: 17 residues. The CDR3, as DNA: TGTGCCAGCAGTTTAACGGGCCCGAGCTCCTATAATTCACCCCTCCACTTT. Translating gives CASSLTGPSSYNSPLHF.